This T cell receptor beta chain was sequenced for a study of blood T cell repertoires in COVID-19. Study overall: Material from acute and convalescent COVID-19 was sourced from the United States, Italy and Spain.

Only one count was recorded for this clone. In the original analysis: Reference gene primer amplification in the assay estimated nucleated cell counts. Libraries were prepared by immunoSEQ multiplex PCR; TCRdb keeps only in-frame clonotypes and omits some of them. The D gene and trimming were derived from the DNA, and the V and J assignments and clone size from that table. The sample contains some 55,000 clones, about 90% of which appear only once. Per the germline V gene, CDR1 is SGHRS and CDR2 is YFSETQ. Trimming removed 0 bases from V and 4 bases from J; junction bases left unmatched: 6. The CDR3 spans 16 residues.

The V and J genes are TRBV5-1 and TRBJ2-1, with TRBD1 identical over 8 bases. The material sequenced was peripheral blood. This receptor was identified in a man in his fifties or sixties with acute or convalescent COVID-19. CDR3 region: CASSLAGQGGYNEQFF. In DNA form, the CDR3 reads TGCGCCAGCAGCTTGGCCGGACAGGGAGGTTACAATGAGCAGTTCTTC.